The TCR beta chain described here comes from a study of blood T cell repertoires in COVID-19. Study-level information: Both acute and convalescent COVID-19 samples were obtained from the United States, Italy and Spain.

V lost 3 bases, J lost 0 bases, and 8 bases lay in between. CDR1 and CDR2 (germline): KGHSH, LQKENI. The CDR3 is 15 residues long. This table comes from immunoSEQ multiplex PCR, and its TCRdb copy is limited to in-frame clones, with some not included. The sample records roughly 150,000 clones, 70% to 90% being singletons. The sequenced sample consisted of peripheral blood. The clonotype originates from a woman between 45 and 60 years old with COVID-19, enrolled during active disease. V usage is TRBV18 and J usage is TRBJ2-2, with D tentatively TRBD1 (5 bases). The CDR3 coding sequence is TGTGCCAGCTCACCCAGACAGACGAACACCGGGGAGCTGTTTTTT. As protein: CASSPRQTNTGELFF.